This T cell receptor beta chain comes out of a study of blood T cell repertoires in COVID-19. There are 15 residues in the CDR3. V shed 6 bases, J shed 0 bases, and the junction held 7 bases outside the gene matches. Germline assignment: CDR1 SNHLY and CDR2 FYNNEI. Categorization into cohorts depended on clinical history that participants reported. Before they entered the study, exposed participants had met a COVID-19 case within 2 weeks. By sample share, this clone is medium-sized. Sequenced by immunoSEQ multiplex PCR; TCRdb stores in-frame clones only, minus some. Among 320,000 or so clones listed, roughly 85% were seen once.

The chain is built from TRBV2 and TRBJ1-1; 7 bases agree with TRBD1. The clonotype comes from a woman aged 25 to 39 who had been exposed to COVID-19. The material sequenced was PBMCs or T cells enriched from blood (not recorded which). The CDR3 DNA reads as TGTGCCAGCAGCCTGACAGGGAACATGAACACTGAAGCTTTCTTT. Residues: CASSLTGNMNTEAFF.